The clone carrying this T cell receptor (beta chain) was counted ten times or more. Its antigen remains unknown. Patients included in sequencing had previously demonstrated CD8+CD57+ cell expansion by flow cytometry. Acquired aplastic anemia of severe grade affected all patients. This entry comes from a study of CD8+CD57+ T cells in acquired aplastic anemia. Regarding the study as a whole: Roughly 30 CD8+ CDR3 sequences occurred in both the patients and the controls.

The V gene end was trimmed by 5 bases and the J gene end by 6 bases; junction bases not matched to a gene: 3. The CDR3 consists of 11 residues. The germline CDR1 and CDR2 sequences are GTSNPN and SVGIG (reference sequence). Using genomic DNA as the template, TCR beta VDJ and CDR3 profiling was carried out. TCRdb processed the reads anew with MiXCR; each CDR3 protein has one entry. The data show about 240,000 distinct CDR3 sequences, around 45% seen once. The sample was sorted CD4+, CD8+, or CD8+CD57+ T cells (not recorded which) from PBMCs. The chain has TRBV30 and TRBJ1-2, with 7 bases identical to TRBD1. This clonotype was obtained from a human donor with aplastic anemia. The CDR3 DNA follows: TGTGCCTGGCCTGACAGGGATGGCTACACCTTC. It translates to CAWPDRDGYTF.